These T cell receptor beta chains were read from a single sample in a study of blood T cells in healthy people across ages. TCRdb reanalysed the 5' RACE reads using MiXCR and keeps one entry per CDR3 protein. The sample lists about 1.5 million distinct CDR3 sequences; around 40% were seen once. Sequenced sample: blood. These receptors all stem from a woman aged 18 to 35 in good health. The CDR3 runs from the conserved cysteine through the conserved F or W. A D gene is named only where the DNA matches it firmly. Not every row has a clone size; where given, it reads once, few, many or a size class.

TRBJ2-3	16	few	TRBV20-1	TRBD2	TGCAGTGCTGAAGGGACTAGCGGGGGGGCGGCAGATACGCAGTATTTT	CSAEGTSGGAADTQYF
TRBJ2-4	12	once	TRBV20-1	NA	TGCAGTGCTAGGATCACCTACAATGAGCAGTACTTC	CSARITYNEQYF
TRBJ1-1	14	NA	TRBV6-5	TRBD1	TGTGCCAGCAGCGCAGGGGGCGTTGGCACTGAAGCTTTCTTT	CASSAGGVGTEAFF
TRBJ2-1	12	NA	TRBV28	NA	TGTGCCAGCAGGGACAGCCACAATGAGCAGTTCTTC	CASRDSHNEQFF
TRBJ2-6	16	few	TRBV20-1	TRBD1	TGCAGTGTAGCGACAGGGGCACACTCTGGGGCCAACGTCCTGACTTTC	CSVATGAHSGANVLTF
TRBJ2-1	10	NA	TRBV30	NA	TGTGCCTGCGACGGTTTCGAGCAGTTCTTC	CACDGFEQFF
TRBJ2-3	16	NA	TRBV5-1	TRBD2	TGCGCCAGCAGTCCCCCATCGCGGGGGGGCACAGATACGCAGTATTTT	CASSPPSRGGTDTQYF
TRBJ2-5	15	NA	TRBV7-9	NA	TGTGCCAGCAGCTTTAGTAGGGACCTCCAAGAGACCCAGTACTTC	CASSFSRDLQETQYF
TRBJ2-3	15	NA	TRBV6-5	TRBD2	TGTGCCAGCAGTTACGAGGGAGGGAGGGCGGATACGCAGTATTTT	CASSYEGGRADTQYF
TRBJ2-3	13	few	TRBV4-2	NA	TGTGCCAGCAGCCAAGATCGCGACGATACGCAGTATTTT	CASSQDRDDTQYF
TRBJ2-1	16	NA	TRBV27	NA	TGTGCCAGCAGTTTAAGACAGGCTAGCGGTCCGAATGAGCAGTTCTTC	CASSLRQASGPNEQFF
TRBJ1-1	15	few	TRBV3-1	NA	TGTGCCAGCAGCCATACGACAGGAAGGAACACTGAAGCTTTCTTT	CASSHTTGRNTEAFF
TRBJ1-4	15	few	TRBV7-9	NA	TGTGCCAGCAGCCCACACGGTACAACTAATGAAAAACTGTTTTTT	CASSPHGTTNEKLFF
TRBJ1-2	15	NA	TRBV28	NA	TGTGCCAGCAGTTTATTGTCAGGGGTCCTGTATGGCTACACCTTC	CASSLLSGVLYGYTF
TRBJ2-1	11	NA	TRBV29-1	NA	TGCAGCGCCGGCCCGCTCCAAGAGCAGTTCTTC	CSAGPLQEQFF
TRBJ2-7	12	many	TRBV29-1	NA	TGCAGCGCAAGACTACAGAACTACGAGCAGTACTTC	CSARLQNYEQYF
TRBJ2-1	16	few	TRBV20-1	TRBD2	TGCAGTGCTAGAGGGATTAGCGGGGGACCCTACAATGAGCAGTTCTTC	CSARGISGGPYNEQFF
TRBJ1-2	13	many	TRBV12-3/TRBV12-4	NA	TGTGCCAGCACAGCCACTGCCTCCTATGGCTACACCTTC	CASTATASYGYTF
TRBJ2-3	13	NA	TRBV27	NA	TGTGCCAGCTCGGGGATCCGCACAGATACGCAGTATTTT	CASSGIRTDTQYF
TRBJ2-3	15	NA	TRBV7-9	NA	TGTACCAGCAGCCCACTAGGTGGGATTGGAGATACGCAGTATTTT	CTSSPLGGIGDTQYF
TRBJ2-1	16	NA	TRBV12-3/TRBV12-4	TRBD1	TGTGCCTGCTTAAATCGGGACAGAGCGGCCTACAATGAGCAGTTCTTC	CACLNRDRAAYNEQFF
TRBJ1-4	13	NA	TRBV29-1	NA	TGCAGCGTCATGGGCAGGTTGAATGAAAGACTGTTTTTT	CSVMGRLNERLFF
TRBJ1-1	15	NA	TRBV9	NA	TGTGCCAGCAGCGTAGAGGGGCAGGGGAACACTGAAGCTTTCTTT	CASSVEGQGNTEAFF
TRBJ1-4	16	NA	TRBV7-8	TRBD1	TGTGCCAGCAGCCCGCGGACAGGGATAAACGATGAAAAACTGTTTTTT	CASSPRTGINDEKLFF
TRBJ2-7	16	NA	TRBV30	TRBD2	TGTGCCTGGAGTGTGTTTAGGAGCGGGGGGTCCAACGAGCAGTACTTC	CAWSVFRSGGSNEQYF
TRBJ2-2	15	few	TRBV7-2	TRBD1	TGTGCCAGCAGCACGACAGGGATGAACACCGGGGAGCTGTTTTTT	CASSTTGMNTGELFF
TRBJ2-1	14	NA	TRBV12-3/TRBV12-4	NA	TGTACCAGCAGTTTAGAAGGGAACTACAATGAGCAGTTCTTC	CTSSLEGNYNEQFF